In its sample, the clone carrying this T cell receptor (beta chain) was seen a few times. Per the original data handling: Filtering differed since immunoSEQ provided only junctions, with no quality scores. Assay: immunoSEQ multiplex PCR; the TCRdb copy retains only in-frame clones and omits some. D and trimming come from the DNA, and the V and J calls and clone size come from that table. The sample gives nearly 1 million clones, over 75% of which show up once; over 1.3% is in the top ten. The data were obtained in a study of shared clonotypes between healthy human individuals. Negatively enriched CD4+ T cells were divided by CD45RA into naive and memory. This CDR3 region has 12 residues. Germline-derived CDR1 and CDR2 are SGHRS and YFSETQ. V was pared by 1 base and J by 10 bases, with 9 bases between.

This receptor was obtained from a young man in good health. The chain has TRBV5-1 and TRBJ2-1; D is unresolved. The material sequenced was memory CD4+ T cells sorted from blood. Subset reported: CD45RA-negative fraction. CDR3 DNA: TGCGCCAGCAGCTTGATGCAGTCCGAGCAGTTCTTC. The encoded protein is CASSLMQSEQFF.